These 6 T cell receptor beta chains were sequenced from one sample in a study of CD8 T cell repertoires and HIV-1 epitope variants. Assay: immunoSEQ multiplex PCR; the TCRdb copy retains only in-frame clones and omits some. The data show about 90,000 clones, with roughly four fifths seen just once and about 26% held by the top ten. Sequencing was performed on uncultured baseline CD8+ T cells from peripheral blood mononuclear cells (PBMCs). The receptors were gathered from a male donor with HIV.

The chain joins TRBV25-1 to TRBJ1-4; no firm D call. The CDR3 contains 14 residues. Germline loops: CDR1 MGHDK, CDR2 SYGVNS. V lost 4 bases and J lost 5, with 11 bases in between. CDR3 DNA sequence: TGTGCCAGCAGTGGGCACACTGCGAATGAAAAACTGTTTTTT. Protein: CASSGHTANEKLFF.

There are many counts of this clone. The V gene is TRBV7-3, the J gene TRBJ2-5; a possible D gene is TRBD1 (6 bases). Germline V lookup: CDR1 SGHTA, CDR2 FQGTGA. The length of the CDR3 is 15 residues. V was trimmed by 4 bases and J by 4 bases, leaving 16 bases between them. CDR3: CASSSQGSVGETQYF. CDR3 DNA: TGTGCCAGCAGCTCTCAGGGGAGTGTGGGAGAGACCCAGTACTTC.

V is TRBV5-1 and J is TRBJ1-2; no clear D. CDR1 is SGHRS, CDR2 YFSETQ, per germline. The V end lost 0 bases, the J end lost 4 bases, and 7 bases lay between the germline ends. The CDR3 has 13 amino acids. CDR3 in amino acids: CASSLEGSYGYTF. For the CDR3, the DNA is TGCGCCAGCAGCTTGGAAGGATCCTATGGCTACACCTTC.

This clone was seen only a few times. The chain has TRBV2 and TRBJ2-2; the D gene is possibly TRBD1 (5 bases). The CDR3 is 13 amino acids. Trimming shortened V by 4 bases and J by 3 bases, and 6 bases separated the two germline ends. Germline V lookup: CDR1 SNHLY, CDR2 FYNNEI. Here the CDR3 reads CASSGQHTGELFF. In DNA form, the CDR3 reads TGTGCCAGCAGTGGACAGCACACCGGGGAGCTGTTTTTT.

This chain links TRBV6-6 with TRBJ1-6, with TRBD1 matching over 8 bases. The J segment lost 3 bases and the V segment lost 8 bases, leaving 6 bases of the junction unmatched. The CDR3 is 15 residues long. CDR1 is MNHNY, CDR2 SVGAGI, per germline (reference sequence). CDR3 in amino acids: CASDKTGDYNSPLHF. The CDR3 DNA follows: TGTGCCAGCGACAAGACAGGGGACTATAATTCACCCCTCCACTTT.

This clone was detected only a few times. The junction differs from germline at one of its ends, possibly a read error. Other nucleotide sequences from this sample produce the same CDR3. The chain uses TRBV10-1 and TRBJ1-2; 8 nucleotides align to TRBD1. This CDR3 contains 13 residues. Germline assignment: CDR1 WNHNN and CDR2 SYGVQD (reference sequence). The CDR3 DNA reads TGCGCCAGCAATCTCGACAGGGGTTATGGCTACACCTTT. Residues: CASNLDRGYGYTF.